A single sample gave rise to the 13 T cell receptor beta chains below, sequenced in a study of T cell clones after liver transplantation. Sequencing was performed with immunoSEQ multiplex PCR; in TCRdb, only in-frame clones are kept and a portion is missing. The table includes 85,000 to 110,000 clones, about 86% detected once. The sequencing used CD4+ T cells from blood, collected roughly 50 months after liver transplant. The receptor source for this set is a human patient who received a liver transplant. The T cells may come from the graft donor.

The J gene is TRBJ2-5, the V gene TRBV5-1, with 10 bases that match TRBD2. The germline gives CDR1 SGHRS, CDR2 YFSETQ. Trimming removed 0 bases from V and 3 bases from J; junction bases left unmatched: 5. The CDR3 extends over 16 amino acids. The CDR3 loop is CASSLDGSGRKETQYF. In DNA form, the CDR3 reads TGCGCCAGCAGCTTGGATGGTAGCGGGAGGAAAGAGACCCAGTACTTC.

The chain couples TRBV5-6 to TRBJ1-2, with TRBD1 as a possible D gene (5 bases). The CDR3 runs to 14 residues. Trimming took 0 bases from V and 6 from J, leaving 12 bases between them. CDR1 is SGHDT, CDR2 YYEEEE, per germline. The CDR3 loop is CASSLAQGWDGYTF. CDR3 DNA sequence: TGTGCCAGCAGCTTGGCCCAGGGATGGGATGGCTACACCTTC. Full variable domain (remainder filled in from reference TRBV5-6 and TRBJ1-2): DAGVTQSPTHLIKTRGQQVTLRCSPKSGHDTVSWYQQALGQGPQFIFQYYEEEERQRGNFPDRFSGHQFPNYSSELNVNALLLGDSALYLCASSLAQGWDGYTFGSGTRLTVV.

V usage is TRBV5-1 and J usage is TRBJ2-1; either TRBD1 or TRBD2 may fit D (6 bases each). Germline V gene lookup returns CDR1 SGHRS and CDR2 YFSETQ. The CDR3 has 14 residues. V lost 2 bases and J 6 bases, leaving 12 bases between the germline ends. CDR3 nucleotides: TGCGCCAGCAGCTTCGGGGGCGAGGCCAATGAGCAGTTCTTC. Protein sequence: CASSFGGEANEQFF.

The chain joins TRBV27 to TRBJ2-7; D is unclear. CDR1 and CDR2 from the germline V gene are MNHEY and SMNVEV (reference sequence). CDR3 length: 13 residues. Trimming took 3 bases from V and 3 from J, leaving 9 bases between them. CDR3 DNA: TGTGCCAGCAGTTTCCTCCCATTCTACGAGCAGTACTTC. As protein: CASSFLPFYEQYF.

The CDR3 sequence is CASSGGITDTQYF. CDR3 nucleotides: TGTGCCAGCAGTGGTGGTATCACAGATACGCAGTATTTT. V gene TRBV28 combines with J gene TRBJ2-3, with D hard to call. Germline V gene sequence: CDR1 MDHEN, CDR2 SYDVKM. Trimming cost V 5 bases and J 2 bases, with 8 bases left between them. CDR3 length: 13 amino acids. The entire variable domain, with the rest obtained from reference TRBV28 and TRBJ2-3, is as follows: DVKVTQSSRYLVKRTGEKVFLECVQDMDHENMFWYRQDPGLGLRLIYFSYDVKMKEKGDIPEGYSVSREKKERFSLILESASTNQTSMYLCASSGGITDTQYFGPGTRLTVL.

The chain recombines TRBV5-6 with TRBJ2-1, with 7 bases fitting TRBD1. The ends lost 1 base at V and 0 bases at J; junction bases unmatched: 4. Germline CDR1 reads SGHDT; CDR2 reads YYEEEE. The length of the CDR3 is 16 residues. CDR3 nucleotide sequence: TGTGCCAGCAGCTTGTCGGGACAGTTCTCCTACAATGAGCAGTTCTTC. Amino acids: CASSLSGQFSYNEQFF.

The chain is built from TRBV12-5 and TRBJ1-3; D is perhaps TRBD1 (6 bases). The CDR3 runs to 14 residues. Looked up from germline, CDR1 is LGHNT and CDR2 is FRNRAP. V was trimmed by 4 bases and J by 1 base, leaving 8 bases between them. CDR3 protein: CASGSGASGNTIYF. The CDR3 DNA follows: TGTGCTAGTGGTTCGGGGGCGTCTGGAAACACCATATATTTT.

V is TRBV9 and J is TRBJ2-2, with TRBD2 matching 7 bases. V gave up 4 bases and J gave up 0 bases; unmatched junction bases: 12. CDR1 and CDR2 from the germline V gene are SGDLS and YYNGEE. The CDR3 spans 18 residues. As DNA, the CDR3 is TGTGCCAGCAGCCCTCAGGGCGTACTAGCGCCGAACACCGGGGAGCTGTTTTTT. Protein: CASSPQGVLAPNTGELFF. Complete variable domain (other parts from reference TRBV9 and TRBJ2-2): DSGVTQTPKHLITATGQRVTLRCSPRSGDLSVYWYQQSLDQGLQFLIQYYNGEERAKGNILERFSAQQFPDLHSELNLSSLELGDSALYFCASSPQGVLAPNTGELFFGEGSRLTVL.

The chain has TRBV6-6 and TRBJ1-3; D not certain. Germline V lookup: CDR1 MNHNY, CDR2 SVGAGI (reference sequence). Trimming removed 4 bases from V and 0 bases from J, with 13 bases in between. There are 16 residues in the CDR3. CDR3 sequence (DNA): TGTGCCAGCAGTTCAAACCTTGACAACTCTGGAAACACCATATATTTT. As protein: CASSSNLDNSGNTIYF.

V and J are TRBV2 and TRBJ1-2, with a weak D call TRBD1 (5 bases). V lost 1 base and J lost 2, with 5 bases in between. There are 13 residues in the CDR3. CDR1 SNHLY and CDR2 FYNNEI come from the germline V gene. CDR3 region: CASSEDRNYGYTF. CDR3 coding DNA: TGTGCCAGCAGTGAAGACAGGAACTATGGCTACACCTTC.

The chain employs TRBV7-8 and TRBJ1-2, with TRBD1 identical over 7 bases. CDR3 length equals 14 residues. Trimming at V came to 8 bases and at J to 4 bases, leaving 10 bases not matched to a gene. CDR1 SGHVS and CDR2 FQNEAQ come from the germline V gene. The CDR3 protein is CASGYDRVGYGYTF. CDR3 nucleotide sequence: TGTGCCAGCGGATACGACAGGGTGGGCTATGGCTACACCTTC. Full variable domain (outside the CDR3, taken from reference TRBV7-8 and TRBJ1-2): GAGVSQSPRYKVAKRGQDVALRCDPISGHVSLFWYQQALGQGPEFLTYFQNEAQLDKSGLPSDRFFAERPEGSVSTLKIQRTQQEDSAVYLCASGYDRVGYGYTFGSGTRLTVV.

The chain uses TRBV7-3 and TRBJ2-6; D remains unclear. The V gene lost 1 base and the J gene lost 0 bases, with 10 bases spanning the gap. This CDR3 has 17 residues. CDR1 is SGHTA, CDR2 FQGTGA, per germline. The CDR3 nucleotides are TGTGCCAGCAGCTTAAAGGATTCCCGCTCTGGGGCCAACGTCCTGACTTTC. This translates into CASSLKDSRSGANVLTF.

The rearrangement links TRBV19 to TRBJ2-5; D is possibly TRBD1 (5 bases). V lost 3 bases and J lost 2, with 19 bases in between. CDR1 is LNHDA, CDR2 SQIVND, per germline (reference sequence). The CDR3 covers 17 residues. CDR3 coding DNA: TGTGCCAGTAGTATGGAGTCAGGGTTGGGTAGTCAAGAGACCCAGTACTTC. Encoded protein: CASSMESGLGSQETQYF.